Sequencing of this T cell receptor (beta chain) was carried out in a study of blood T cell repertoires in COVID-19. Study at large: T cells, B-cell-depleted T cells, or PBMCs provided the cDNA or gDNA that served as material.

With V trimmed by 6 bases and J by 3 bases, 8 bases remained unmatched. Germline V gene lookup returns CDR1 MRHNA and CDR2 SNTAGT. The CDR3 sequence is 15 residues long. In the study's own analysis: Counts of nucleated cells, estimated from reference gene primer amplification, were obtained. Profiled with immunoSEQ multiplex PCR; TCRdb holds only in-frame clones, not every one. That table is the source of V, J and clone size, and D and trimming were worked out from the DNA. The sample yields about 42,000 clones, around nine tenths seen once. The sequence came from a man in his 70s with active COVID-19. The specimen was peripheral blood. This chain links TRBV6-4 with TRBJ1-2; 9 bases match TRBD1. The CDR3 is CASSPLQGADYGYTF. The DNA of the CDR3 is TGTGCCAGCAGCCCCTTACAGGGGGCGGACTATGGCTACACCTTC.